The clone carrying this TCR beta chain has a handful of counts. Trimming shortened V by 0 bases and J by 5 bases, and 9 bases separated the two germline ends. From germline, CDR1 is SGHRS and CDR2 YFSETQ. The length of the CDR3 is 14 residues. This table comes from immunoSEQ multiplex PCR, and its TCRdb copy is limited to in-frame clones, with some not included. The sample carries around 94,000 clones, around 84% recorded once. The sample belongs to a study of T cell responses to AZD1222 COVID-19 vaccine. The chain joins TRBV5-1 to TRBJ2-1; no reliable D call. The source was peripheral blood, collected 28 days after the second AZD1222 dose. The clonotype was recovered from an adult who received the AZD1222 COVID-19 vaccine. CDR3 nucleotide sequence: TGCGCCAGCAGCTTGGTTGGTTCCGACAATGAGCAGTTCTTC. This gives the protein CASSLVGSDNEQFF.